This T cell receptor (beta chain) was sequenced in a study of T cell repertoires in cytomegalovirus infection. The study, taken as a whole, reports: HLA-C-restricted CMV clonotypes gave the most frequent clonotype in two of eight donors.

CDR1 and CDR2 (germline): MDHEN, SYDVKM. This CDR3 has 13 amino acids. Trimming stripped 4 bases from V and 4 bases from J, with 8 bases between. TCRdb independently ran MiXCR on the reads; one entry per CDR3 protein. In the table there are around 210,000 distinct CDR3 sequences, 6% to 8% of which are singletons. This clonotype occurred many times. Its antigen is not known. V usage is TRBV28 and J usage is TRBJ1-5; D might be TRBD1 (6 bases). The sequence derives from a human donor in good health (CMV status not recorded). Some clones in this sample may be carry-over from other donors' samples. Source material: PBMCs. The CDR3 region has the DNA TGTGCCAGCAGTTCCAGGGGAAATCAGCCCCAGCATTTT. Protein: CASSSRGNQPQHF. Variable domain in full (rest from reference TRBV28 and TRBJ1-5): DVKVTQSSRYLVKRTGEKVFLECVQDMDHENMFWYRQDPGLGLRLIYFSYDVKMKEKGDIPEGYSVSREKKERFSLILESASTNQTSMYLCASSSRGNQPQHFGDGTRLSIL.